This paragraph reports one TCR beta chain. This record comes from a study of blood T cell repertoires in COVID-19. Whole-study context: The origin of the acute and convalescent COVID-19 samples was the United States, Italy and Spain. In each case, the material was cDNA or gDNA derived from T cells, B-cell-depleted T cells, or PBMCs.

CDR3 length: 14 amino acids. Germline-derived CDR1 and CDR2 are MNHEY and SMNVEV (reference sequence). V dropped 7 bases and J dropped 3 bases, with 13 bases sitting between them. Profiled with immunoSEQ multiplex PCR; TCRdb holds only in-frame clones, not every one. The profile shows roughly 250,000 clones, approximately 86% of them singletons. Participant age was roughly 18 to 90 years, and participants resided in 25 or so US areas. Cohort allocation depended upon clinical history that participants reported. Sequenced input: PBMCs or T cells enriched from blood (not recorded which). The sequence derives from a woman in her 30s with acute COVID-19. The chain recombines TRBV27 with TRBJ2-1; D is perhaps TRBD1 (6 bases). The CDR3, as DNA: TGTGCCAGCAAAGACAGGAGTAACTACAATGAGCAGTTCTTC. It yields the protein CASKDRSNYNEQFF.